This TCR beta chain was observed in a study of blood T cells in healthy people across ages. Combining a sample-barcoded 5' primer with a J-beta primer mix, a second PCR ran for roughly 7 to 11 cycles. MiXCR was run by TCRdb on the 5' RACE reads, yielding one entry per CDR3 protein. Of more than 1,400,000 distinct CDR3 sequences listed, about 43% are singletons. Points from the study as a whole: Fewer expanded clones and more diversity marked long-lived versus aged donors.

About this clonotype itself: The antigen remains unidentified.

Those donating, healthy Caucasian individuals from Russia, were aged roughly 6 to 90. CDR1 is ENHRY, CDR2 SYGVKD, per germline. The CDR3 spans 16 residues. V was shortened by 0 bases and J by 2 bases, with 13 bases between the two germline ends. Source material: blood. The TCR sequence derives from a woman aged 18-29 years in good health. The V gene is TRBV10-3, the J gene TRBJ1-1; perhaps TRBD1 as D (6 bases). The CDR3 region is CAISESPDRINTEAFF. DNA for the CDR3: TGTGCCATCAGTGAGTCGCCAGACAGGATTAACACTGAAGCTTTCTTT.